This T cell receptor beta chain is from a study of naive and memory T cell subsets (TCRdb year 2017). Some background on the complete study: An open-source, UMI-based TCR alpha and beta sequencing pipeline was applied to sorted naive and memory peripheral blood T cell subsets. IgG serology results and the functional CMV T cell responses were in complete agreement. RNA was DNase-treated and reverse transcribed with TCR constant-region primers, mostly using SuperScript III. The research as a whole found: TCR abundance followed a power law whose exponent differed between naive and memory subsets but was consistent across the three individuals. RNA-based TCR counts may be affected by expression changes linked to T cell activation and differentiation. In both CD4 and CD8 cells, the Gini index increased while Shannon and inverse Simpson diversity decreased from naive through CM, EM and EMRA. Following error correction, more than 95% of naive TCR sequences occurred only once, which made naive abundance distributions much steeper than those of memory subsets. Naive repertoires, especially CD8, contained a few larger clonotypes, possibly memory cells re-expressing CD45RA. Single alpha or beta chain sequences, rather than paired alpha/beta receptors, were used to define clonotypes. The repertoire findings for the naive and memory subsets could not be validated against a ground truth because none was available.

This clonotype came up a few times. The specificity of this receptor is unknown. No base quality values were provided; no much bigger clone lies one nucleotide off. CDR1 and CDR2 are drawn from the germline V gene: MGHRA, YSYEKL. The junction shows trimming of 4 bases on V and 4 bases on J, plus 16 bases between the germline ends. The CDR3 runs 15 amino acids, cysteine and phenylalanine included. Of the read, only the CDR3 DNA is kept; its 45 bases are in frame from base 1. The method was UMI-ligation and nested PCR. The beta constant-region primer was an equimolar mix of two oligonucleotides covering both TRBC1 and TRBC2. The ligated cDNA went through four rounds of PCR with nested alpha and beta constant-region primers together with the SP2 primer. A single-stranded oligonucleotide carrying the SP2 primer and a 12-nucleotide UMI was ligated to the 3' end of the cDNA by T4 RNA ligase 1. Incubation of the ligation reaction lasted roughly 18-25 hours at 16 degrees C. PCR2 was typically performed as a SYBR Green qPCR and was stopped at a predetermined threshold so that over-amplification was prevented. Agencourt AMPure XP magnetic beads were used for all purifications after the first. Library amounts were measured by Qubit and library quality was assessed on a TapeStation, where the main peak was expected at around 650 bp. The pooled libraries were sequenced on an Illumina MiSeq using v2 2x251 paired-end kits, which usually yielded roughly 0.85-2.2 million reads per sample. Libraries were pooled at about 4.3 nM per sample, and roughly 5-8% PhiX was added to improve cluster recognition. Processing in the source paper ran as follows. Decombinator assigned V and J genes to Demultiplexor-processed FASTQ reads by tag matching, allowing a single base-pair mismatch. Collapsinator used UMIs to correct both sequencing errors and frequency errors arising from PCR heterogeneity. CDR3Translator translated TCRs and extracted CDR3s from the conserved cysteine to the FGXG phenylalanine, flagging non-productive sequences. Gini, Shannon entropy and inverse Simpson indices were calculated on repertoires subsampled to equal numbers of UMI-defined TCRs. Clonotype abundance distributions were fitted to a power law by maximum likelihood within the linear range. Similar UMI counts, unique TCR numbers and clonal distributions were obtained with the pipeline and with MIGEC on one naive CD8 sample. In one analysis, naive TCRs also found in any memory subset of the same donor were removed from the naive repertoire. A set of several thousand CMV-associated CDR3 sequences, compiled from VDJdb and a published dataset, was used to search the repertoires. Using fastp trimming at Q25 and MiXCR clonotype assembly, TCRdb reanalyzed the public sequencing data and kept in-frame beta chains. Rows with one shared CDR3 protein collapse into an entry with the most common genes and DNA. For this entry, the V and J calls and clone size follow TCRdb and not the study's own pipeline. For this sample there are 140,000 to 150,000 distinct CDR3 sequences; 22% appear just once. The biggest ten clones account for 0.085% to 0.11% of the sample.

Separate amplification of TCR alpha and beta chain libraries was performed from the second PCR step onward. CMV status of each donor was established by measuring IFNgamma production from CD4+ T cells after fresh PBMCs were stimulated overnight with CMV viral lysate. Miltenyi beads were used first to positively select CD4 T cells, and CD8 T cells were then positively selected from the CD4-negative fraction. After staining for CD3, CD4, CD8, CD45RA, CD27 and a live/dead dye, cells were sorted on a BD Aria II into four subsets based on CD45RA and CD27. Blood was obtained from a few healthy volunteers, and the blood from each volunteer was fractionated into CD4 and CD8 T cells and subsequently into four differentiation subsets. About 110 ml of peripheral blood was drawn per donor, and PBMC were isolated by Ficoll-Paque PLUS density-gradient centrifugation. Sorted cells were lysed in RLT buffer, and RNA was extracted with a Qiagen RNeasy kit and stored at -80°C.

Recombination connected TRBV4-1 to TRBJ1-2, and perhaps TRBD1 as D gene, on 6 matching bases. The sample was naive CD4+ T cells from blood. Sample cell subset or site, as interpreted from the label and publication: naive T cells, CD45RA high CD27+. This sequence originates from a human donor in good health. The nucleotides are TGCGCCAGCAGCCCTACTCAGGGGATGGCCTATGGCTACACCTTC. This yields the protein CASSPTQGMAYGYTF.